This T cell receptor (beta chain) stems from a study of blood T cell repertoires in COVID-19. Germline CDR1 reads MDHEN; CDR2 reads SYDVKM. V dropped 5 bases and J dropped 0; count of bases not matched to a gene: 7. The CDR3 extends over 18 amino acids. Profiling relied on immunoSEQ multiplex PCR, and the TCRdb table lists in-frame clones only, not all of them. In the table there are about 190,000 clones, nearly 90% of which are singletons. Sequenced sample: peripheral blood. The sequence derives from a man over 45 with acute or convalescent COVID-19. The chain is built from TRBV28 and TRBJ2-5, with TRBD2 identical over 15 bases. The CDR3 sequence is CASSPTGTSGGYQETQYF. The CDR3 DNA follows: TGTGCCAGCAGTCCGACCGGGACTAGCGGGGGGTACCAAGAGACCCAGTACTTC. Full variable domain (outside the CDR3, taken from reference TRBV28 and TRBJ2-5): DVKVTQSSRYLVKRTGEKVFLECVQDMDHENMFWYRQDPGLGLRLIYFSYDVKMKEKGDIPEGYSVSREKKERFSLILESASTNQTSMYLCASSPTGTSGGYQETQYFGPGTRLLVL.